This entry lists 21 T cell receptor beta chains sequenced from one sample in a study of cytomegalovirus exposure and HLA in healthy donors. PCR involved 60 Vbeta and 13 Jbeta primers. Produced via immunoSEQ multiplex PCR; TCRdb's table is partial and in-frame only. This sample carries about 140,000 clones, approximately 71% of them seen once, and the ten largest clones take around 3.4%. The material sequenced was PBMCs. These receptors all stem from a middle-aged man in good health and CMV-seronegative.

The chain couples TRBV5-1 to TRBJ2-5; tentatively, D is TRBD2 (6 bases). The J call may be incorrect, as the DNA end agrees better with TRBJ2-7. Germline lookup yields CDR1 SGHRS and CDR2 YFSETQ. The CDR3 covers 15 residues. Written as DNA, the CDR3 is TGCGCCAGCAGCTTGGTATCTGGAGGGAACTACGAGCAGTACTTC. Protein sequence: CASSLVSGGNYEQYF.

V is TRBV19 and J is TRBJ2-2, with D possibly matching TRBD1 (5 bases). Trimming shortened V by 7 bases and J by 5 bases, and 11 bases separated the two germline ends. The CDR3 has 13 amino acids. The germline gives CDR1 LNHDA, CDR2 SQIVND (reference sequence). The CDR3 nucleotides are TGTGCCAGTACCCTAAGGGGTACCGGGGAGCTGTTTTTT. It yields the protein CASTLRGTGELFF.

V gene TRBV7-9 combines with J gene TRBJ2-3; 7 nucleotides agree with TRBD2. CDR3 length equals 15 residues. The germline V gene encodes CDR1 SEHNR and CDR2 FQNEAQ (reference sequence). V lost 1 base to trimming and J lost 3 bases; unmatched junction nucleotides: 4. The CDR3 sequence: CASSLGSGVTDTQYF. CDR3 DNA: TGTGCCAGCAGCTTAGGAAGCGGGGTGACAGATACGCAGTATTTT.

The rearrangement joins TRBV15 to TRBJ2-1, with 9 bases matching TRBD1. Germline values: CDR1 LNHNV, CDR2 YYDKDF (reference sequence). Trimming cost V 5 bases and J 7 bases; bases outside gene matches: 6. The CDR3 is made up of 14 amino acids. The CDR3 sequence is CATSPGTGPNEQFF. The CDR3 DNA sequence: TGTGCCACCAGCCCAGGGACAGGGCCGAATGAGCAGTTCTTC.

This clone was seen only once. The chain joins TRBV4-3 to TRBJ2-3; TRBD2 matches at 8 bases. Trimming took 2 bases from V and 5 from J; bases not matched to a gene: 12. The germline V gene encodes CDR1 LGHNA and CDR2 YSLEER. The CDR3 is made up of 17 amino acids. The CDR3 protein is CASSQYSPGLDVDTQYF. As DNA, the CDR3 is TGCGCCAGCAGCCAATACTCGCCGGGACTAGATGTAGATACGCAGTATTTT.

The rearrangement joins TRBV7-9 to TRBJ2-3, with D perhaps TRBD1 (7 bases). CDR1 is SEHNR, CDR2 FQNEAQ, per germline (reference sequence). V was pared by 5 bases and J by 4 bases, with 19 bases between. The CDR3 has 16 amino acids. The CDR3, as DNA: TGTGCCAGCAGCCCCCCGACAGGGAGGAAATCAGATACGCAGTATTTT. Translating it yields CASSPPTGRKSDTQYF.

The chain couples TRBV15 to TRBJ1-1; tentatively, D is TRBD1 (5 bases). V was cut by 7 bases and J by 4 bases, with 22 bases left in between. Germline lookup yields CDR1 LNHNV and CDR2 YYDKDF (reference sequence). This CDR3 has 16 amino acids. The CDR3 DNA reads TGTGCCACCACCGTCAATCTGGAGACAGCAAGCACTGAAGCTTTCTTT. Amino acid sequence: CATTVNLETASTEAFF. Supplemented by reference TRBV15 and TRBJ1-1, the full variable domain reads DAMVIQNPRYQVTQFGKPVTLSCSQTLNHNVMYWYQQKSSQAPKLLFHYYDKDFNNEADTPDNFQSRRPNTSFCFLDIRSPGLGDTAMYLCATTVNLETASTEAFFGQGTRLTVV.

Here the CDR3 reads CASSSPTGGHNSPLHF. The CDR3 DNA follows: TGTGCCAGCAGTTCCCCCACTGGGGGCCACAATTCACCCCTCCACTTT. The chain combines TRBV28 with TRBJ1-6; D is perhaps TRBD1 (6 bases). With 4 bases removed from V and 7 bases from J, the gap between germline ends came to 17 bases. The germline CDR1 and CDR2 sequences are MDHEN and SYDVKM. The CDR3 consists of 16 residues.

The V call is TRBV25-1, the J call TRBJ2-7, with TRBD1 matching 8 bases. The CDR3 spans 14 residues. Per germline, CDR1 MGHDK and CDR2 SYGVNS. J gave up 4 bases and V 6 bases, and 8 bases lay outside the gene matches. The CDR3 loop is CASRSGTGRYEQYF. The DNA of the CDR3 is TGTGCCAGCAGATCCGGGACAGGTCGATACGAGCAGTACTTC.

The genes are TRBV7-9 and TRBJ2-3, with D perhaps matching TRBD2 (7 bases). Trimming shortened V by 6 bases and J by 4 bases, and 20 bases separated the two germline ends. Germline V gives CDR1 SEHNR, CDR2 FQNEAQ (reference sequence). CDR3 length: 16 amino acids. The CDR3 coding sequence is TGTGCCAGCAGTCCAACCGGTACAGGGAGGGCAGATACGCAGTATTTT. This translates into CASSPTGTGRADTQYF.

The gene calls are TRBV6-1 and TRBJ1-6; tentatively, D is TRBD1 (6 bases). Germline V gene sequence: CDR1 MNHNS, CDR2 SASEGT. Trimming took off 2 bases at V and 0 bases at J, with 11 bases between the two ends. This CDR3 has 17 amino acids. CDR3 loop: CASSEQGYSSYNSPLHF. CDR3 coding DNA: TGTGCCAGCAGTGAACAGGGGTACTCCTCCTATAATTCACCCCTCCACTTT.

The chain carries TRBV9 and TRBJ2-3, with D hard to call. The CDR3 runs to 16 residues. Germline-derived CDR1 and CDR2 are SGDLS and YYNGEE. Trimming removed 1 base from V and 4 bases from J, with 16 bases in between. CDR3 region: CASSVTPQPAADTQYF. CDR3 sequence (DNA): TGTGCCAGCAGCGTAACCCCCCAGCCGGCGGCAGATACGCAGTATTTT. Full variable domain (rest looked up from reference TRBV9 and TRBJ2-3): DSGVTQTPKHLITATGQRVTLRCSPRSGDLSVYWYQQSLDQGLQFLIQYYNGEERAKGNILERFSAQQFPDLHSELNLSSLELGDSALYFCASSVTPQPAADTQYFGPGTRLTVL.

The V gene is TRBV7-9, the J gene TRBJ2-3, with 7 bases lining up with TRBD2. V lost 7 bases and J lost 6; bases outside the gene matches: 7. The CDR3 has 13 residues. CDR1 and CDR2 from the germline V gene are SEHNR and FQNEAQ (reference sequence). The CDR3 region is CASTLSGADTQYF. CDR3 DNA: TGTGCCAGCACACTAAGCGGGGCGGATACGCAGTATTTT.

A few counts support this clone. V usage is TRBV5-5 and J usage is TRBJ2-7, with 7 nucleotides matching TRBD1. The CDR3 is 12 residues long. V gave up 4 bases and J gave up 3 bases; unmatched junction bases: 1. Germline-derived CDR1 and CDR2 are SGHKS and YYEKEE (reference sequence). Written as DNA, the CDR3 is TGTGCCAGCAGCCGGGACAGCTACGAGCAGTACTTC. It yields the protein CASSRDSYEQYF.

V usage is TRBV2 and J usage is TRBJ2-1, with D possibly matching TRBD2 (7 bases). The germline gives CDR1 SNHLY, CDR2 FYNNEI. CDR3 length: 15 residues. The V gene lost 7 bases and the J gene lost 2 bases, with 15 bases spanning the gap. The DNA for the CDR3 is TGTGCCAGCACCTCTTGGGGGGGGCCCTACAATGAGCAGTTCTTC. It translates to CASTSWGGPYNEQFF.

The chain links TRBV6-4 to TRBJ2-3, with TRBD1 matching 8 bases. Germline-derived CDR1 and CDR2 are MRHNA and SNTAGT. The CDR3 is 17 residues long. V trimming: 2 bases; J trimming: 1 base; junction bases outside the gene matches: 8. CDR3 DNA sequence: TGTGCCAGCAGTGACCGGCGGACAGGGTATGGCACAGATACGCAGTATTTT. It is translated as CASSDRRTGYGTDTQYF.

In this sample, this clone turned up a few times. Within the sample, other DNA sequences also encode this same CDR3. The CDR3 here is CASSYSGGNYGYTF. The CDR3 DNA is TGTGCCAGCAGTTACTCCGGGGGTAACTATGGCTACACCTTC. The V call is TRBV6-5, the J call TRBJ1-2, with a weak D call TRBD1 (5 bases). Germline CDR1 reads MNHEY; CDR2 reads SVGAGI. Deletions cut 0 bases from V and 1 base from J, with 6 bases between. The CDR3 consists of 14 residues.

CDR3 loop: CASSPPEVSYNEQFF. The CDR3 DNA sequence: TGTGCCAGCTCACCACCAGAGGTCTCCTACAATGAGCAGTTCTTC. V is TRBV18 and J is TRBJ2-1; the D is unclear. In germline, CDR1 is KGHSH, CDR2 LQKENI. The CDR3 runs 15 residues. Trimming removed 0 bases from V and 0 bases from J, with 6 bases in between.

The rearrangement uses TRBV2 and TRBJ1-5, with a tentative D call TRBD1 (5 bases). The CDR3 is made up of 14 amino acids. Looked up from germline, CDR1 is SNHLY and CDR2 is FYNNEI. V was shortened by 7 bases and J by 6 bases, with 16 bases between the two germline ends. The chain's CDR3 is CASTQGSGSQPQHF. DNA of the CDR3: TGTGCCAGCACGCAGGGATCAGGAAGTCAGCCCCAGCATTTT.

The chain links TRBV9 to TRBJ2-2, with D tentatively TRBD2 (5 bases). This CDR3 spans 17 amino acids. Germline V gene lookup returns CDR1 SGDLS and CDR2 YYNGEE. The V end was cut by 3 bases, the J end by 0 bases, with 15 bases between. CDR3 amino acids: CASSEPQRAANTGELFF. The CDR3 region has the DNA TGTGCCAGCAGCGAGCCGCAGAGGGCCGCGAACACCGGGGAGCTGTTTTTT. Together with reference TRBV9 and TRBJ2-2, the CDR3 gives the full variable domain: DSGVTQTPKHLITATGQRVTLRCSPRSGDLSVYWYQQSLDQGLQFLIQYYNGEERAKGNILERFSAQQFPDLHSELNLSSLELGDSALYFCASSEPQRAANTGELFFGEGSRLTVL.

This chain joins TRBV7-9 and TRBJ2-3; 9 positions agree with TRBD2. V dropped 10 bases and J dropped 0; count of bases not matched to a gene: 11. The CDR3 totals 16 residues. Germline V lookup: CDR1 SEHNR, CDR2 FQNEAQ (reference sequence). The CDR3: CATRAGGLLSTDTQYF. DNA for the CDR3: TGTGCCACCAGAGCGGGGGGCCTCCTTAGCACAGATACGCAGTATTTT.